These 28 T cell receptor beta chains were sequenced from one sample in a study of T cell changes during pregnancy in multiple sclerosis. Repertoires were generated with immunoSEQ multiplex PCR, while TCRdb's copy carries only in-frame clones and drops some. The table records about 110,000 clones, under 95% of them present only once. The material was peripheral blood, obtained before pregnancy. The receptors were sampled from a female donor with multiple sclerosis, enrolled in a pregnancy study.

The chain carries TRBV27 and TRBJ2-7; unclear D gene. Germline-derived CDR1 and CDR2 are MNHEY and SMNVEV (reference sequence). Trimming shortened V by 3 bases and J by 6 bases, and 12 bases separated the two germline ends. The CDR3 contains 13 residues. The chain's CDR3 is CASSLGTLSEQYF. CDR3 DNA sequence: TGTGCCAGCAGTTTGGGCACTCTCTCCGAGCAGTACTTC.

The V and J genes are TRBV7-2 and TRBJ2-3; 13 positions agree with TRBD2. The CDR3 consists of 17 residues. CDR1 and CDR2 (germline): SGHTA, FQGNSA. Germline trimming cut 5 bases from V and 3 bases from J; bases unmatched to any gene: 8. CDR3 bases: TGTGCCAGCAGCCAGAGGCGACTAGCGGGGGGTACAGATACGCAGTATTTT. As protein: CASSQRRLAGGTDTQYF.

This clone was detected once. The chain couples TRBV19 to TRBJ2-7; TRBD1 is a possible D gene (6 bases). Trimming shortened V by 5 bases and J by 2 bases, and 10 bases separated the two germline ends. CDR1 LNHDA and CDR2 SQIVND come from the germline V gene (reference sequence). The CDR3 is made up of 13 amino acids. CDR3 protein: CASSFGQTYEQYF. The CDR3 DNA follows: TGTGCCAGTAGTTTTGGACAGACCTACGAGCAGTACTTC.

CDR3 bases: TGTGCCAGCAGCGTAGGGAGCTTTATGGAGACCCAGTACTTC. Translated, it gives CASSVGSFMETQYF. The chain combines TRBV9 with TRBJ2-5, with D hard to call. Germline CDR1 SGDLS, CDR2 YYNGEE. Trimming took off 0 bases at V and 5 bases at J, with 11 bases between the two ends. This CDR3 comprises 14 residues. Full variable domain (missing parts from reference TRBV9 and TRBJ2-5): DSGVTQTPKHLITATGQRVTLRCSPRSGDLSVYWYQQSLDQGLQFLIQYYNGEERAKGNILERFSAQQFPDLHSELNLSSLELGDSALYFCASSVGSFMETQYFGPGTRLLVL.

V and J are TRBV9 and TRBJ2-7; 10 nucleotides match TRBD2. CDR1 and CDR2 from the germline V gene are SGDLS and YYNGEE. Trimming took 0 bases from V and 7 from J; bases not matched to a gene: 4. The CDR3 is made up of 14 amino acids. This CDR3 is CASSVVAGGGEQYF. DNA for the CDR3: TGTGCCAGCAGCGTAGTAGCGGGGGGAGGAGAGCAGTACTTC.

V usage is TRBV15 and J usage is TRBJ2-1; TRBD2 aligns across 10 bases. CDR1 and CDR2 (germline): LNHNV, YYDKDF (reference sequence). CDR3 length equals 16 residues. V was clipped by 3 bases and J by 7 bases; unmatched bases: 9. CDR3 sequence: CATSSASGSRRNEQFF. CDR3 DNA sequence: TGTGCCACCAGCAGCGCTAGCGGGAGTAGACGTAATGAGCAGTTCTTC.

The CDR3 protein is CASSGTSAAYEQYF. The CDR3 coding sequence is TGTGCCTCATCCGGGACTAGCGCAGCCTACGAGCAGTACTTC. J is TRBJ2-7 and V is TRBV30; 10 bases map to TRBD2. The CDR3 is 14 residues long. Germline V gene data show CDR1 as GTSNPN and CDR2 as SVGIG (reference sequence). Trimming cost V 7 bases and J 2 bases; bases outside gene matches: 8.

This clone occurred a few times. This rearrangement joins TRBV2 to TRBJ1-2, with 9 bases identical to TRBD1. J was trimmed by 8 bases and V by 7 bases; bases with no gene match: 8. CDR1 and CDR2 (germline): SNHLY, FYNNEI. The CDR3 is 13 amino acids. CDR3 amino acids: CASNLQGAPGYTF. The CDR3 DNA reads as TGTGCCAGCAATCTACAGGGGGCGCCCGGCTACACCTTC.

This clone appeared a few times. CDR3 in DNA: TGTGCCAGCAGTTTAGACAGTAGCTCCTACGAGCAGTACTTC. It translates to CASSLDSSSYEQYF. The rearrangement links TRBV5-4 to TRBJ2-7, with D maybe TRBD1 (5 bases). The CDR3 contains 14 residues. Germline CDR1 is SGHNT and CDR2 is YYREEE (reference sequence). The V and J ends lost 5 bases and 0 bases respectively, with 12 bases between them.

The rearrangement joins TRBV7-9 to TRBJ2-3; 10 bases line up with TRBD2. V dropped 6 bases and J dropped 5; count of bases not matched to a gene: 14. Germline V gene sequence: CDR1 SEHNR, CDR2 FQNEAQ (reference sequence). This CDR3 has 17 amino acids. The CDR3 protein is CASRPGASGSGRDTQYF. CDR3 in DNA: TGTGCCAGCAGGCCTGGGGCTAGCGGGAGTGGTAGAGATACGCAGTATTTT. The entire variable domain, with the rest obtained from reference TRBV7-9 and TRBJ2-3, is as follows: DTGVSQNPRHKITKRGQNVTFRCDPISEHNRLYWYRQTLGQGPEFLTYFQNEAQLEKSRLLSDRFSAERPKGSFSTLEIQRTEQGDSAMYLCASRPGASGSGRDTQYFGPGTRLTVL.

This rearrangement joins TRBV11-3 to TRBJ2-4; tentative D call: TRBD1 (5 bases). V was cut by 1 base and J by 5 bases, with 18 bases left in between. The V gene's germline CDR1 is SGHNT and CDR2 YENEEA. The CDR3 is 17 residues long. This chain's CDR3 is CASSLGGLTLAQNIQYF. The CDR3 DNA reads TGTGCCAGCAGCTTAGGGGGCCTGACTTTAGCTCAAAACATTCAGTACTTC.

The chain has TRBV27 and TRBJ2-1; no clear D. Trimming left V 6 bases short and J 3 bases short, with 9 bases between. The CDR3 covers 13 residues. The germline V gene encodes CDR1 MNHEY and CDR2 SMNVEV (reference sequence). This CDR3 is CASRVTHYNEQFF. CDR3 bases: TGTGCCAGCAGAGTAACACACTACAATGAGCAGTTCTTC.

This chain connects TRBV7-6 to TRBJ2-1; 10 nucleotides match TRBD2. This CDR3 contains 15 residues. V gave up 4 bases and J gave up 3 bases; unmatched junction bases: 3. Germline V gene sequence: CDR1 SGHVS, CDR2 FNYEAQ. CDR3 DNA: TGTGCCAGCAGCTATACTAGCGGGGTCTACAATGAGCAGTTCTTC. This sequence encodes CASSYTSGVYNEQFF.

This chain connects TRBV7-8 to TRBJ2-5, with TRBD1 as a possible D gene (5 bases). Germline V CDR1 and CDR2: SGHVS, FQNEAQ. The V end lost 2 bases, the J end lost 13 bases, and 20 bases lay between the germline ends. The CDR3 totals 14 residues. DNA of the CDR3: TGTGCCAGCAGCTTATTAGGGGCCGCCGAGCGATCGTACTTC. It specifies CASSLLGAAERSYF.

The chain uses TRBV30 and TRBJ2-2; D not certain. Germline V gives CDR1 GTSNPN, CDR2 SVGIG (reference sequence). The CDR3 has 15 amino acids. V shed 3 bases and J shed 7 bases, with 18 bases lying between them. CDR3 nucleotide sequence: TGTGCCTGGAGCGGTGTAGTGGCCTCAGGCGGGGAGCTGTTTTTT. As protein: CAWSGVVASGGELFF.

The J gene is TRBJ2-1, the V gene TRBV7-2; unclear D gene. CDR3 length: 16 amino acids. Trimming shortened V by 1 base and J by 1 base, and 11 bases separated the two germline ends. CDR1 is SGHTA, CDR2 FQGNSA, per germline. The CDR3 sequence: CASSLVLGLSYNEQFF. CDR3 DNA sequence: TGTGCCAGCAGCTTAGTCCTAGGCTTGTCCTACAATGAGCAGTTCTTC.

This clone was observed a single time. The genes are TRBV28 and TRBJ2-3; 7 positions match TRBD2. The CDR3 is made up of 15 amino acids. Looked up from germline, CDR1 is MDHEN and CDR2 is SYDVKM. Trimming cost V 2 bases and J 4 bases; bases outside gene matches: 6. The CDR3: CASSLPSGNADTQYF. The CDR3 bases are TGTGCCAGCAGTTTACCCAGCGGGAATGCAGATACGCAGTATTTT.

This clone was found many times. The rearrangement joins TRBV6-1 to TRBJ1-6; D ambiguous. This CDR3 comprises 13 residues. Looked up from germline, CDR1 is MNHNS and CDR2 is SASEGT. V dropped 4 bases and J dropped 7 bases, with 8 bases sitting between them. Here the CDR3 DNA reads TGTGCCAGCAGTGGCGGTGAAAATTCACCCCTCCACTTT. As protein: CASSGGENSPLHF.

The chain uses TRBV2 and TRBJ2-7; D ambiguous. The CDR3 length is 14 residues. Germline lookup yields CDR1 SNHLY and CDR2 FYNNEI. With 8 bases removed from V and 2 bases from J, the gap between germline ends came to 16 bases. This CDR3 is CASAHQVQTYEQYF. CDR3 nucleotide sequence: TGTGCCAGCGCCCACCAGGTTCAGACCTACGAGCAGTACTTC.

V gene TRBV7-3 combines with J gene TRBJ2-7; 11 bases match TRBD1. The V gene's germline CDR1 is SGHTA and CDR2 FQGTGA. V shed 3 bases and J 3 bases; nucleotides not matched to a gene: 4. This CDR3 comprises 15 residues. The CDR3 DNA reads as TGTGCCAGCAGCTTCACCGGGACAGGGGGCTACGAGCAGTACTTC. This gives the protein CASSFTGTGGYEQYF.

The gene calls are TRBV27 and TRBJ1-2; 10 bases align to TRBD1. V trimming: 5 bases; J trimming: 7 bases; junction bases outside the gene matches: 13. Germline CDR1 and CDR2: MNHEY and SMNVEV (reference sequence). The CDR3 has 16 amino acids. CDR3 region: CASSQLRTGGQRGYTF. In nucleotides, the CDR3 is TGTGCCAGCAGTCAACTAAGGACAGGGGGTCAGCGTGGCTACACCTTC.

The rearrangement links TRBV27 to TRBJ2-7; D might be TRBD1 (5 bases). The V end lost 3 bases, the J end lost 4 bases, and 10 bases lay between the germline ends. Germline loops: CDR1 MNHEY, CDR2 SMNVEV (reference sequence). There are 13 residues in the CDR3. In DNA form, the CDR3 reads TGTGCCAGCAGTTTGACAGAGCCGTACGAGCAGTACTTC. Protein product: CASSLTEPYEQYF.

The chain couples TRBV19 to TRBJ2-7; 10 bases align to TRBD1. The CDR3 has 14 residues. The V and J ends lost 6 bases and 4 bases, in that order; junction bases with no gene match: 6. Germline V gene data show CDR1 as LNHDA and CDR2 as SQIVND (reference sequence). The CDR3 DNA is TGTGCCAGTAGCCGGACAGGGGGTAGGTACGAGCAGTACTTC. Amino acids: CASSRTGGRYEQYF. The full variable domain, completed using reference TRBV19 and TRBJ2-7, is DGGITQSPKYLFRKEGQNVTLSCEQNLNHDAMYWYRQDPGQGLRLIYYSQIVNDFQKGDIAEGYSVSREKKESFPLTVTSAQKNPTAFYLCASSRTGGRYEQYFGPGTRLTVT.

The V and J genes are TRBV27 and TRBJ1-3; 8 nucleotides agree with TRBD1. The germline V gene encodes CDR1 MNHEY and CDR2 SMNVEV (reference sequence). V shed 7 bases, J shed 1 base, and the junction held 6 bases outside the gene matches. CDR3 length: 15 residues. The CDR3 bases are TGTGCCAGCAAGAGGGACAGGTTTTCTGGAAACACCATATATTTT. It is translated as CASKRDRFSGNTIYF.

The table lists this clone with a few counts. The CDR3, as DNA: TGTGCCAGCAGAACTAGCACCGGGGAGCTGTTTTTT. Translated, it gives CASRTSTGELFF. V and J are TRBV9 and TRBJ2-2; TRBD2 is a possible D gene (5 bases). CDR1 is SGDLS, CDR2 YYNGEE, per germline. This CDR3 comprises 12 residues. V was cut by 5 bases and J by 4 bases, with 6 bases left in between. The variable domain in full, completed from reference TRBV9 and TRBJ2-2, reads DSGVTQTPKHLITATGQRVTLRCSPRSGDLSVYWYQQSLDQGLQFLIQYYNGEERAKGNILERFSAQQFPDLHSELNLSSLELGDSALYFCASRTSTGELFFGEGSRLTVL.

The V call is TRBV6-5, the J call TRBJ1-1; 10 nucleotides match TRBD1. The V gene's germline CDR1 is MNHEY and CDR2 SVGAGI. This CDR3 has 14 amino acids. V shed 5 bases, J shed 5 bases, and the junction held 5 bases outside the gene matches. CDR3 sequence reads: CASSQDRGLTEAFF. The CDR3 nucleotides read TGTGCCAGCAGTCAAGACAGGGGGCTTACTGAAGCTTTCTTT.

The CDR3 DNA reads as TGTGCCAGTAGTATAGGGCCAGATACGCAGTATTTT. Translated: CASSIGPDTQYF. The rearrangement joins TRBV19 to TRBJ2-3, with no clear D. Germline CDR1 and CDR2: LNHDA and SQIVND (reference sequence). The CDR3 sequence is 12 residues long. The germline V and J ends were trimmed by 1 base and 4 bases, with 3 bases remaining between them.

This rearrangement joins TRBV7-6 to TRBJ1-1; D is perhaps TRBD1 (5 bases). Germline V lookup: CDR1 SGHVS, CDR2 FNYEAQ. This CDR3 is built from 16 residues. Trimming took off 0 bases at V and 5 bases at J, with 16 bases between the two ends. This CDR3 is CASSLAQGGLRTEAFF. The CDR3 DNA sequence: TGTGCCAGCAGCTTAGCCCAGGGTGGGCTTAGGACTGAAGCTTTCTTT. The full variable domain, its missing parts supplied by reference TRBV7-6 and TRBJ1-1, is GAGVSQSPRYKVTKRGQDVALRCDPISGHVSLYWYRQALGQGPEFLTYFNYEAQQDKSGLPNDRFSAERPEGSISTLTIQRTEQRDSAMYRCASSLAQGGLRTEAFFGQGTRLTVV.